One sample yielded the 21 T cell receptor beta chains listed below, sequenced in a study of long-term antiretroviral therapy in people with HIV. Survey-level resolution applied to immunoSEQ assay v3.0. Produced via immunoSEQ multiplex PCR; TCRdb's table is partial and in-frame only. The sample lists tens of thousands of clones; 65% to 85% were seen once. The sequences come from unsorted PBMCs, collected 1.5 years after starting antiretroviral therapy. The receptors derive from a young man with HIV.

The gene calls are TRBV2 and TRBJ2-7, with TRBD2 matching 9 bases. The CDR3 extends over 16 amino acids. Germline V gene data show CDR1 as SNHLY and CDR2 as FYNNEI. With V trimmed by 4 bases and J by 4 bases, 11 bases remained unmatched. As DNA, the CDR3 is TGTGCCAGCAGTGTCCAATCTAGCGGGACCGGATACGAGCAGTACTTC. Protein sequence: CASSVQSSGTGYEQYF.

The chain has TRBV18 and TRBJ1-4, with D perhaps TRBD1 (6 bases). The ends were cut back, 0 bases at V and 3 bases at J, with 8 bases in the middle. Germline CDR1 reads KGHSH; CDR2 reads LQKENI. CDR3 length equals 15 residues. CDR3 DNA: TGTGCCAGCTCACCACCGGGGGGGCCTAATGAAAAACTGTTTTTT. Its translation: CASSPPGGPNEKLFF.

The chain uses TRBV30 and TRBJ1-2, with D tentatively TRBD1 (5 bases). CDR1 is GTSNPN, CDR2 SVGIG, per germline (reference sequence). The V gene lost 7 bases and the J gene lost 2 bases, with 14 bases spanning the gap. The CDR3 has 13 amino acids. The CDR3 is CALPRDRNYGYTF. Here the CDR3 DNA reads TGTGCCTTACCACGTGACAGAAACTATGGCTACACCTTC.

This clone occurred a few times. The J gene is TRBJ1-2, the V gene TRBV30; no definite D call. There are 13 residues in the CDR3. V was cut by 2 bases and J by 2 bases, with 9 bases left in between. Germline CDR1 and CDR2: GTSNPN and SVGIG (reference sequence). The CDR3 here is CAWSLTGNYGYTF. The CDR3 DNA sequence: TGTGCCTGGAGTTTGACGGGAAACTATGGCTACACCTTC.

J is TRBJ2-5 and V is TRBV7-2; maybe TRBD1 (7 bases). The CDR3 spans 17 residues. Germline V gives CDR1 SGHTA, CDR2 FQGNSA. Trimming pared 5 bases from V and 1 base from J, leaving 20 bases between. CDR3 bases: TGTGCCAGCAGCCGGACAGGCCTTAGCGGTTTCCAAGAGACCCAGTACTTC. Encoded protein: CASSRTGLSGFQETQYF.

J is TRBJ2-3 and V is TRBV6-1; D unresolved. CDR1 MNHNS and CDR2 SASEGT come from the germline V gene. The CDR3 spans 14 residues. The V and J ends lost 2 bases and 2 bases respectively, with 8 bases between them. The CDR3 DNA reads as TGTGCCAGCAGTGAACAGGCCCACACAGATACGCAGTATTTT. As protein: CASSEQAHTDTQYF.

This clone was seen a handful of times. This chain joins TRBV7-2 and TRBJ2-7; a weak D match, TRBD1 (7 bases). Germline V CDR1 and CDR2: SGHTA, FQGNSA. V was trimmed by 4 bases and J by 4 bases, leaving 14 bases between them. The CDR3 length is 14 residues. In DNA form, the CDR3 reads TGTGCCAGCAGCTGGACAGGAGGGAGTTACGAGCAGTACTTC. It codes for CASSWTGGSYEQYF. The complete variable domain, with remaining parts taken from reference TRBV7-2 and TRBJ2-7, reads GAGVSQSPSNKVTEKGKDVELRCDPISGHTALYWYRQSLGQGLEFLIYFQGNSAPDKSGLPSDRFSAERTGGSVSTLTIQRTQQEDSAVYLCASSWTGGSYEQYFGPGTRLTVT.

J is TRBJ1-4 and V is TRBV7-3; D unresolved. The CDR3 sequence is 16 residues long. Germline V lookup: CDR1 SGHTA, CDR2 FQGTGA. V shed 5 bases and J shed 0 bases, with 13 bases lying between them. The CDR3 DNA reads as TGTGCCAGCAGCGCCAACCCAGCTGCAACTAATGAAAAACTGTTTTTT. It encodes CASSANPAATNEKLFF.

The V and J genes are TRBV5-6 and TRBJ2-7, with a weak D call TRBD1 (5 bases). Trimming cost V 0 bases and J 2 bases, with 9 bases left between them. Germline V lookup: CDR1 SGHDT, CDR2 YYEEEE. CDR3 length: 14 residues. CDR3 in amino acids: CASSLAQGTYEQYF. The DNA for the CDR3 is TGTGCCAGCAGCTTGGCTCAGGGCACCTACGAGCAGTACTTC.

The V call is TRBV11-1, the J call TRBJ2-7; 11 bases are shared with TRBD2. The germline CDR1 and CDR2 sequences are SGHAT and FQDESV (reference sequence). This CDR3 is 15 amino acids long. V trimming: 3 bases; J trimming: 0 bases; junction bases outside the gene matches: 1. The CDR3 protein is CASSLGTSGSYEQYF. DNA of the CDR3: TGTGCCAGCAGCTTGGGGACTAGCGGCTCCTACGAGCAGTACTTC.

The V and J genes are TRBV27 and TRBJ2-3; TRBD1 might be the D (6 bases). CDR3 length: 16 residues. Germline V gene sequence: CDR1 MNHEY, CDR2 SMNVEV (reference sequence). V lost 6 bases and J lost 1, with 17 bases in between. The CDR3 bases are TGTGCCAGCAGCCAAACTCCGGGACACCGCACAGATACGCAGTATTTT. Translating gives CASSQTPGHRTDTQYF.

V is TRBV4-1 and J is TRBJ1-6, with D possibly being TRBD1 (6 bases). The ends were cut back, 0 bases at V and 7 bases at J, with 10 bases in the middle. The CDR3 is 15 residues long. The germline CDR1 and CDR2 sequences are MGHRA and YSYEKL. CDR3 region: CASSQDRGRNSPLHF. The CDR3 DNA reads TGCGCCAGCAGCCAAGACAGGGGCCGAAATTCACCCCTCCACTTT.

The chain carries TRBV23-1 and TRBJ2-1, with 14 bases lining up with TRBD2. TRBV23-1 is labeled an ORF, and its function is uncertain. CDR3 length equals 19 residues. V was clipped by 2 bases and J by 0 bases; unmatched bases: 6. CDR3 sequence (DNA): TGCGCCAGCAGTCAACGGACTAGCGGGAGGTCGAGCTCCTACAATGAGCAGTTCTTC. This translates into CASSQRTSGRSSSYNEQFF.

In this sample, this clone turned up once. V usage is TRBV5-1 and J usage is TRBJ1-5, with TRBD1 matching 10 bases. The CDR3 extends over 15 amino acids. Germline lookup yields CDR1 SGHRS and CDR2 YFSETQ. The V segment lost 2 bases and the J segment 5 bases; nucleotides outside the gene matches: 4. CDR3 region: CASSFAGTGDQPQHF. The CDR3 DNA reads as TGCGCCAGCAGCTTCGCCGGGACAGGGGATCAGCCCCAGCATTTT.

The chain has TRBV5-6 and TRBJ2-1; 9 nucleotides match TRBD1. The CDR3 spans 15 residues. Trimming removed 6 bases from V and 4 bases from J; junction bases left unmatched: 8. In germline, CDR1 is SGHDT, CDR2 YYEEEE. The DNA of the CDR3 is TGTGCCAGCAAGCTGACGGGACAGGGATACAATGAGCAGTTCTTC. Its translation: CASKLTGQGYNEQFF.

The gene calls are TRBV14 and TRBJ2-3; the match to TRBD2 covers 8 bases. After removal of 0 bases from V and 3 bases from J, the junction contained 8 bases not matched to a gene. The CDR3 covers 17 residues. The germline CDR1 and CDR2 sequences are SGHDN and FVKESK. For the CDR3, the DNA is TGTGCCAGCAGCCAAGAATTAGCGGGACCGAGGACAGATACGCAGTATTTT. Translating gives CASSQELAGPRTDTQYF. Looking up the rest from reference TRBV14 and TRBJ2-3 gives the full variable domain: EAGVTQFPSHSVIEKGQTVTLRCDPISGHDNLYWYRRVMGKEIKFLLHFVKESKQDESGMPNNRFLAERTGGTYSTLKVQPAELEDSGVYFCASSQELAGPRTDTQYFGPGTRLTVL.

The chain combines TRBV5-4 with TRBJ1-6; D possibly corresponds to TRBD1 (6 bases). Per germline, CDR1 SGHNT and CDR2 YYREEE (reference sequence). Trimming cost V 6 bases and J 10 bases, with 14 bases left between them. The CDR3 has 13 residues. CDR3 bases: TGTGCCAGCACATCAGGGGTAGGCTCACCCCTCCACTTT. Its translation is CASTSGVGSPLHF.

This chain joins TRBV28 and TRBJ1-1; 7 nucleotides agree with TRBD1. The V gene's germline CDR1 is MDHEN and CDR2 SYDVKM. With 3 bases clipped from V and 11 bases from J, the junction kept 6 bases outside the gene matches. This CDR3 comprises 12 residues. The CDR3 loop reads CASSFRGGRAFF. The CDR3 coding sequence is TGTGCCAGCAGTTTCAGGGGGGGGAGGGCTTTCTTT.

Sample share makes this clone large (0.1 to 1%). This chain uses TRBV18 with TRBJ1-1; possible D gene TRBD1, 6 bases. CDR3 length equals 14 residues. Germline CDR1 reads KGHSH; CDR2 reads LQKENI. V was pared by 3 bases and J by 4 bases, with 12 bases between. This CDR3 is CASSPSTGSTEAFF. The CDR3 nucleotides read TGTGCCAGCTCACCCAGCACAGGGAGCACTGAAGCTTTCTTT.

The sample holds one count of this clone. The genes are TRBV7-8 and TRBJ2-7; D remains ambiguous. The V end lost 5 bases, the J end lost 4 bases, and 18 bases lay between the germline ends. Germline V gene sequence: CDR1 SGHVS, CDR2 FQNEAQ. CDR3 length equals 15 residues. The CDR3 coding sequence is TGTGCCAGCAGCCGGGTAAGGGAAGGACGGTACGAGCAGTACTTC. This gives the protein CASSRVREGRYEQYF.

The genes are TRBV28 and TRBJ2-5; no definite D call. CDR1 is MDHEN, CDR2 SYDVKM, per germline. This CDR3 has 13 amino acids. Deletions cut 5 bases from V and 5 bases from J, with 12 bases between. The CDR3 DNA reads as TGTGCCAGCAGTCTCCCCCCACTGGAGACCCAGTACTTC. Translation: CASSLPPLETQYF. The whole variable domain, remainder taken from reference TRBV28 and TRBJ2-5, is DVKVTQSSRYLVKRTGEKVFLECVQDMDHENMFWYRQDPGLGLRLIYFSYDVKMKEKGDIPEGYSVSREKKERFSLILESASTNQTSMYLCASSLPPLETQYFGPGTRLLVL.